The 16 T cell receptor beta chains reported below all come from one sample, sequenced in a study of blood T cell repertoires in COVID-19 (dated by TCRdb to 2020 to 2022). The protocol used for the library was the immunoSEQ multiplex PCR assay. TCRdb took over this immuneACCESS table, retaining in-frame rearrangements with V and J assigned. Such tables are incomplete; in checked studies, under half of the missing clones stem from an unresolved V gene, and the remainder is unexplained. Counted in this sample were about 260,000 clones; around nine tenths of them appeared once. Around a tenth of the sample is in the top ten clones. The material sequenced was peripheral blood. Source of these receptors: a man aged 35-49 years who had recovered from COVID-19.

The chain couples TRBV7-2 to TRBJ2-7, with 10 bases that match TRBD2. Germline V gene data show CDR1 as SGHTA and CDR2 as FQGNSA. After removal of 1 base from V and 5 bases from J, the junction contained 8 bases not matched to a gene. The CDR3 contains 16 residues. The CDR3 sequence: CASSLDPPSGGDEQYF. In DNA form, the CDR3 reads TGTGCCAGCAGCTTAGATCCCCCTAGCGGGGGAGACGAGCAGTACTTC.

The chain has TRBV7-9 and TRBJ2-3, with 12 bases that match TRBD2. V dropped 8 bases and J dropped 6; count of bases not matched to a gene: 9. The CDR3 covers 15 residues. Looked up from germline, CDR1 is SEHNR and CDR2 is FQNEAQ (reference sequence). The CDR3 region is CASCDASGGDDTQYF. The CDR3 DNA sequence: TGTGCCAGCTGTGATGCTAGCGGGGGGGACGATACGCAGTATTTT.

The V call is TRBV19, the J call TRBJ2-7, with 7 bases identical to TRBD2. The germline gives CDR1 LNHDA, CDR2 SQIVND (reference sequence). CDR3 size: 13 residues. J gave up 1 base and V 8 bases, and 5 bases lay outside the gene matches. The DNA of the CDR3 is TGTGCCAGTGGGAGGGCTAGGTCCTACGAGCAGTACTTC. Amino acids: CASGRARSYEQYF. The whole variable domain, remainder taken from reference TRBV19 and TRBJ2-7, is DGGITQSPKYLFRKEGQNVTLSCEQNLNHDAMYWYRQDPGQGLRLIYYSQIVNDFQKGDIAEGYSVSREKKESFPLTVTSAQKNPTAFYLCASGRARSYEQYFGPGTRLTVT.

V is TRBV27 and J is TRBJ1-1; 9 positions agree with TRBD1. V lost 2 bases and J lost 4; bases outside the gene matches: 2. Germline-derived CDR1 and CDR2 are MNHEY and SMNVEV (reference sequence). The CDR3 spans 14 residues. DNA for the CDR3: TGTGCCAGCAGTTTAGGGACAGGGACCACTGAAGCTTTCTTT. It is translated as CASSLGTGTTEAFF.

This chain connects TRBV30 to TRBJ2-5; TRBD1 agrees at 11 bases. Trimming removed 2 bases from V and 5 bases from J; junction bases left unmatched: 10. This CDR3 has 16 residues. CDR1 is GTSNPN and CDR2 is SVGIG in the germline V gene (reference sequence). The CDR3 DNA reads TGTGCCTGGAGTCTTCCGGACAGGGGGCATCTGGAGACCCAGTACTTC. Translated: CAWSLPDRGHLETQYF.

The chain recombines TRBV7-3 with TRBJ2-5; 9 bases map to TRBD1. Germline V gene lookup returns CDR1 SGHTA and CDR2 FQGTGA. V dropped 5 bases and J dropped 5; count of bases not matched to a gene: 3. The CDR3 has 13 amino acids. The CDR3 loop is CASSPGTGETQYF. The CDR3 DNA is TGTGCCAGCAGCCCCGGGACAGGGGAGACCCAGTACTTC.

V gene TRBV7-2 combines with J gene TRBJ1-2; maybe TRBD1 (5 bases). The CDR3 spans 13 residues. Germline CDR1 reads SGHTA; CDR2 reads FQGNSA. Trimming cost V 2 bases and J 4 bases, with 8 bases left between them. CDR3 DNA sequence: TGTGCCAGCAGCTTAATCGGGGGCTATGGCTACACCTTC. Translated: CASSLIGGYGYTF.

The rearrangement links TRBV27 to TRBJ2-7; D gene unclear. Germline lookup yields CDR1 MNHEY and CDR2 SMNVEV (reference sequence). Trimming pared 4 bases from V and 1 base from J, leaving 14 bases between. The CDR3 loop spans 15 amino acids. The CDR3 sequence: CASSSPLLRSYEQYF. The CDR3 nucleotides read TGTGCCAGCAGTTCTCCTCTTCTCAGGTCCTACGAGCAGTACTTC.

The V gene is TRBV2, the J gene TRBJ2-1, with 8 nucleotides matching TRBD2. V dropped 6 bases and J dropped 0; count of bases not matched to a gene: 4. CDR1 is SNHLY and CDR2 is FYNNEI in the germline V gene. This CDR3 has 15 residues. In DNA form, the CDR3 reads TGTGCCAGCAGGACCAGCGGGAGCTCCTACAATGAGCAGTTCTTC. Its translation is CASRTSGSSYNEQFF.

The CDR3 DNA sequence: TGTGCCAGCAGCCAAGAATCGGATCGGGGGTTCCAAGAGACCCAGTACTTC. This sequence encodes CASSQESDRGFQETQYF. V gene TRBV3-1 (or the pseudogene TRBV3-2) combines with J gene TRBJ2-5, with D tentatively TRBD2 (6 bases). V gave up 0 bases and J gave up 1 base, with 15 bases separating them. There are 17 residues in the CDR3. Germline V CDR1 and CDR2: LGHDT, YNNKEL (reference sequence).

V gene TRBV15 combines with J gene TRBJ1-5, with no clear D. The germline V gene has CDR1 LNHNV and CDR2 YYDKDF (reference sequence). The CDR3 contains 13 residues. The V and J ends lost 5 bases and 1 base respectively, with 6 bases between them. The CDR3 protein is CATSYSSNQPQHF. The CDR3 region has the DNA TGTGCCACCAGCTATAGCAGCAATCAGCCCCAGCATTTT. The variable domain in full, with the rest retrieved from reference TRBV15 and TRBJ1-5, is DAMVIQNPRYQVTQFGKPVTLSCSQTLNHNVMYWYQQKSSQAPKLLFHYYDKDFNNEADTPDNFQSRRPNTSFCFLDIRSPGLGDTAMYLCATSYSSNQPQHFGDGTRLSIL.

The V call is TRBV18, the J call TRBJ2-7; TRBD1 matches 9 bases. J lost 3 bases, V lost 3 bases, and 3 bases had no gene match. The CDR3 spans 14 residues. Germline V lookup: CDR1 KGHSH, CDR2 LQKENI. DNA for the CDR3: TGTGCCAGCTCACCTCGGGGACAGGGCTACGAGCAGTACTTC. Protein product: CASSPRGQGYEQYF.

The chain couples TRBV5-4 to TRBJ2-1; 10 nucleotides line up with TRBD2. The germline V gene has CDR1 SGHNT and CDR2 YYREEE (reference sequence). This CDR3 is 16 amino acids long. Trimming took 4 bases from V and 4 from J; bases not matched to a gene: 8. The CDR3 sequence: CASSPLQRGGYNEQFF. The CDR3 DNA reads TGTGCCAGCAGCCCGCTCCAGCGGGGGGGATACAATGAGCAGTTCTTC.

V gene TRBV6-6 combines with J gene TRBJ2-3, with 9 positions matching TRBD1. With 5 bases clipped from V and 7 bases from J, the junction kept 7 bases outside the gene matches. The CDR3 spans 14 residues. Germline V lookup: CDR1 MNHNY, CDR2 SVGAGI (reference sequence). The CDR3: CASSQGQGLNTQYF. DNA for the CDR3: TGTGCCAGCAGTCAGGGACAGGGCCTAAATACGCAGTATTTT.

The chain uses TRBV3-1 (or the pseudogene TRBV3-2) and TRBJ2-7; D is perhaps TRBD1 (5 bases). V shed 0 bases and J shed 3 bases, with 15 bases lying between them. This CDR3 has 16 residues. Germline V gives CDR1 LGHDT, CDR2 YNNKEL (reference sequence). This CDR3 is CASSQDSHRWYYEQYF. For the CDR3, the DNA is TGTGCCAGCAGCCAAGATTCGCACAGGTGGTACTACGAGCAGTACTTC.

This rearrangement joins TRBV6-6 to TRBJ2-3, with TRBD2 matching over 13 bases. The CDR3 is 17 residues long. With 5 bases clipped from V and 6 bases from J, the junction kept 11 bases outside the gene matches. Per the germline V gene, CDR1 is MNHNY and CDR2 is SVGAGI (reference sequence). The CDR3 sequence is CASSPPGTSGVGDTQYF. The CDR3 bases are TGTGCCAGCAGTCCCCCCGGGACTAGCGGGGTTGGTGATACGCAGTATTTT.